These T cell receptor beta chains were read from a single sample in a study of CD8 T cells in ankylosing spondylitis. TCRdb ran MiXCR on the 5' RACE reads and lists one entry per CDR3 protein. The data contain about 240,000 distinct CDR3 sequences, about 10% of them singletons. The sequencing input was blood, either unsorted or a sorted T cell fraction (not recorded which). Receptor source: a male donor with ankylosing spondylitis or in good health (not recorded which). The CDR3 runs from the conserved cysteine through the conserved F or W. Fields, in order: V gene, D gene, clone size, J gene, CDR3 DNA, CDR3 protein. A D gene is named only where the DNA matches it firmly. Not all rows give a size; the values are once, few, many and, for expanded clones, a class.

V: TRBV12-3/TRBV12-4
D: TRBD1
size: -
J: TRBJ2-1
DNA: TGTGCCAGCAGTCCCGGGACAGGGGCAACCTACAATGAGCAGTTCTTC
CDR3: CASSPGTGATYNEQFF

V: TRBV4-2
D: -
size: -
J: TRBJ2-4
DNA: TGTGCCAGCAGCCAAGATCCCAGGGTGGGGGACATTCAGTACTTC
CDR3: CASSQDPRVGDIQYF

V: TRBV7-9
D: TRBD1
size: -
J: TRBJ2-7
DNA: TGTGCCTATACACACGAGGACAGGTTGTACTTC
CDR3: CAYTHEDRLYF

V: TRBV9
D: -
size: -
J: TRBJ2-3
DNA: TGTGCCAGCAGCGCCGGGACCAGCACGAATACGCAGTATTTT
CDR3: CASSAGTSTNTQYF

V: TRBV7-2
D: TRBD1
size: few
J: TRBJ2-3
DNA: TGTGCCAGCAGCAATGACAGGGGTAGCACAGATACGCAGTATTTT
CDR3: CASSNDRGSTDTQYF

V: TRBV5-1
D: TRBD2
size: many
J: TRBJ2-2
DNA: TGCGCCAGCAGCGCTAGCGGATCGAACACCGGGGAGCTGTTTTTT
CDR3: CASSASGSNTGELFF

V: TRBV27
D: -
size: many
J: TRBJ2-1
DNA: TGTGCCAGCAGTTTTCGACTGAACTATGAGCAGTTCTTC
CDR3: CASSFRLNYEQFF

V: TRBV20-1
D: -
size: many
J: TRBJ2-1
DNA: TGCCCTACTATCCCCCTTGGGCAGTTCTTC
CDR3: CPTIPLGQFF

V: TRBV28
D: TRBD2
size: few
J: TRBJ2-5
DNA: TGTGCCAGCACTCAACGGGGAATCGGGAGCGGGAGAGAGACCCAGTACTTC
CDR3: CASTQRGIGSGRETQYF

V: TRBV3-1
D: -
size: -
J: TRBJ1-2
DNA: TGTGCCAGCAGCCAAGCGGCATTTAGCGGCTACACCTTC
CDR3: CASSQAAFSGYTF

V: TRBV20-1
D: TRBD1
size: many
J: TRBJ1-3
DNA: TGCAGTGCTAGCGGGGGAGGGGGCGGAAACACCATATATTTT
CDR3: CSASGGGGGNTIYF

V: TRBV12-3/TRBV12-4
D: -
size: many
J: TRBJ1-2
DNA: TGTGCCAGCAGTTTCCGGCCGACGTCCTATGGCTACACCTTC
CDR3: CASSFRPTSYGYTF

V: TRBV7-8
D: TRBD2
size: -
J: TRBJ2-2
DNA: TGTGCCAGCAGCTCTCTAGCGGAGGCGAACACCGGGGAGCTGTTTTTT
CDR3: CASSSLAEANTGELFF

V: TRBV29-1
D: TRBD2
size: many
J: TRBJ2-7
DNA: TGCAGCGTTGAGAGACCGGGACTAGGCGTCTACGAGCAGTACTTC
CDR3: CSVERPGLGVYEQYF

V: TRBV7-2
D: TRBD2
size: -
J: TRBJ2-2
DNA: TGTGCCAGCAGCTTAAGGCTAGCGGGGGGCCGGGACACCGGGGAGCTGTTTTTT
CDR3: CASSLRLAGGRDTGELFF

V: TRBV28
D: -
size: -
J: TRBJ2-6
DNA: TGTGCCAGCAGACCGGCAGGCTCTGGGGCCAGCGTCCTGACTTTC
CDR3: CASRPAGSGASVLTF

V: TRBV6-5
D: TRBD1
size: -
J: TRBJ1-1
DNA: TGTGCCAGCACTCACTCCGGGACAGGGGACATGAACACTGAAGCTTTCTTT
CDR3: CASTHSGTGDMNTEAFF

V: TRBV20-1
D: -
size: many
J: TRBJ2-1
DNA: TGCAGTGCTCCCGATTCGGGGGCTCTCTACAATGAGCAGTTCTTC
CDR3: CSAPDSGALYNEQFF

V: TRBV15
D: -
size: many
J: TRBJ2-3
DNA: TGTGCCACCAGCAGATTTGAGGGAGGGGGTCCAGATACGCAGTATTTT
CDR3: CATSRFEGGGPDTQYF

V: TRBV6-1
D: -
size: many
J: TRBJ2-7
DNA: TGTGCCAGCAGTGCCACAGGGCCCTACGAGCAGTACTTC
CDR3: CASSATGPYEQYF

V: TRBV7-9
D: -
size: -
J: TRBJ1-1
DNA: TGTGCCAGCAGCTTAGACTTAACCGGAGAAGCTTTCTTT
CDR3: CASSLDLTGEAFF

V: TRBV6-4
D: -
size: many
J: TRBJ2-1
DNA: TGTGCCAGCAGTGACGGGTCTAGCGACAGCAATGAGCAGTTCTTC
CDR3: CASSDGSSDSNEQFF

V: TRBV5-1
D: -
size: many
J: TRBJ2-3
DNA: TGCGCCAGCAGCCAGAGGAGGGATGATACGCAGTATTTT
CDR3: CASSQRRDDTQYF

V: TRBV19
D: -
size: many
J: TRBJ1-1
DNA: TGTGCCAGTAGTCGCTGGCAGGGGCTTGACGCTTTCTTT
CDR3: CASSRWQGLDAFF

V: TRBV10-3
D: -
size: many
J: TRBJ2-7
DNA: TGTGCCATCAGTGAGTCGACGGACCTTAACGAGCAGTACTTC
CDR3: CAISESTDLNEQYF

V: TRBV20-1
D: TRBD1
size: many
J: TRBJ2-3
DNA: TGCAGTGCTCCGCACCGACAGGGGCCCCTCCCGGTAGATACGCAGTATTTT
CDR3: CSAPHRQGPLPVDTQYF

V: TRBV20-1
D: -
size: -
J: TRBJ2-3
DNA: TGCAGTGCCGACCCCCTCCGAGGGAGCACAGATACGCAGTATTTT
CDR3: CSADPLRGSTDTQYF

V: TRBV7-9
D: -
size: few
J: TRBJ2-1
DNA: TGTGCCAGCAGCTATTGGTCCAGCGGCGTGTTCGGGAATGAGCAGTTCTTC
CDR3: CASSYWSSGVFGNEQFF

V: TRBV12-3/TRBV12-4
D: TRBD2
size: many
J: TRBJ2-3
DNA: TGTGCCAGCAGTTTAGACCCTGAGACTAGCAAAGACCCAGATACGCAGTATTTT
CDR3: CASSLDPETSKDPDTQYF

V: TRBV6-2/TRBV6-3
D: TRBD1
size: few
J: TRBJ1-2
DNA: TGTGCCAGCAGACTCTCCCGACAGGGGGCTAGCTACACCTTC
CDR3: CASRLSRQGASYTF

V: TRBV5-1
D: -
size: many
J: TRBJ2-3
DNA: TGCGCCAGCAGCTTCAGACAGGAAAGCCTTACAGATACGCAGTATTTT
CDR3: CASSFRQESLTDTQYF

V: TRBV6-1
D: TRBD1
size: -
J: TRBJ2-7
DNA: TGTGCCAGCAGAGAACCAGCAGGGGGCTCCTACGAGCAGTACTTC
CDR3: CASREPAGGSYEQYF

V: TRBV29-1
D: TRBD1
size: many
J: TRBJ1-2
DNA: TGCAGCGTTGAGGGACAGGGAATCTATGGCTACACCTTC
CDR3: CSVEGQGIYGYTF